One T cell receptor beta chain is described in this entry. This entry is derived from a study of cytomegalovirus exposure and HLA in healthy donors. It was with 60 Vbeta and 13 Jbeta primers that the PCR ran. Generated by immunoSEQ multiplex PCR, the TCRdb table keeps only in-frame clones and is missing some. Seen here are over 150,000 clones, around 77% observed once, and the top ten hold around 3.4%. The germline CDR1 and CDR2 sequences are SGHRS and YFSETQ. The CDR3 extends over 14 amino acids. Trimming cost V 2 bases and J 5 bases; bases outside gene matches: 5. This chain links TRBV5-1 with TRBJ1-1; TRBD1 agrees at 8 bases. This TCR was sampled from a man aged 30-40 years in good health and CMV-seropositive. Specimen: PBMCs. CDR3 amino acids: CASSFSTGGTEAFF. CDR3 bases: TGCGCCAGCAGCTTTTCTACAGGGGGAACTGAAGCTTTCTTT.